Given below is one T cell receptor beta chain in context. The CDR3 consists of 13 residues. Germline-derived CDR1 and CDR2 are MDHEN and SYDVKM. Trimming took off 7 bases at V and 8 bases at J, with 17 bases between the two ends. The entry originates in a study of T cell clones after liver transplantation. Study-level background: In this trial, immunosuppression withdrawal was attempted within 2 years of liver transplant. Three of eight recipients were HCV-positive; others had non-autoimmune, non-viral indications. TCRbeta sequencing after a pre-transplant mixed lymphocyte reaction identified graft-donor-reactive clones, later tracked in post-transplant blood.

The repertoire was sequenced with immunoSEQ multiplex PCR; TCRdb's copy has only in-frame clones and lacks some. The sample records approximately 65,000 clones, approximately 92% being singletons. The chain links TRBV28 to TRBJ1-2; D not certain. The receptor comes from a human patient who received a liver transplant. Some T cells could come from the graft donor. The starting material was CD4+ T cells from blood, obtained less than 27 months after liver transplant. CDR3 DNA sequence: TGTGCCAGCAAAGGGCCAGGCCGATGGGGCTACACCTTC. The encoded protein is CASKGPGRWGYTF.